This entry lists 8 T cell receptor beta chains sequenced from one sample in a study of T cells after yellow fever vaccination. TCRdb reanalysed the 5' RACE reads using MiXCR and keeps one entry per CDR3 protein. The sample records around 300,000 distinct CDR3 sequences, approximately 13% being singletons. The specimen was CD4+ T cells sorted from PBMCs, collected 45 days after the yellow fever booster vaccination. These receptors were taken from a man younger than 45 who received the YFV17D yellow fever vaccine.

This clonotype came up a few times. The chain couples TRBV29-1 to TRBJ2-2, with D maybe TRBD2 (6 bases). The CDR3 sequence is 12 residues long. Germline CDR1 and CDR2: SQVTM and ANQGSEA. The CDR3 DNA sequence: TGCGTGGGACTTATGTTGGCCGGGGAGCTGTTTTTT. It encodes CVGLMLAGELFF.

This clonotype was counted between two and nine times. This chain links TRBV4-3 with TRBJ2-1; D call uncertain. The CDR3 is 14 amino acids. Germline-derived CDR1 and CDR2 are LGHNA and YSLEER. V lost 0 bases and J lost 6, with 9 bases in between. This chain's CDR3 is CASSQESRSNEQFF. The CDR3 DNA reads TGCGCCAGCAGCCAAGAATCCCGGAGCAATGAGCAGTTCTTC.

On this clonotype itself: A read error may account for a junction end that differs from germline. V and J are TRBV24-1 and TRBJ2-5; D may be TRBD1 (6 bases). The CDR3 covers 15 residues. Germline V CDR1 and CDR2: KGHDR, SFDVKD. This chain's CDR3 is CASSEGGTTQETQYF. DNA of the CDR3: TGTGCCTCCAGTGAAGGTGGGACAACACAAGAGACCCAGTACTTC.

The V call is TRBV12-3 or TRBV12-4, the J call TRBJ2-4; 13 bases align to TRBD2. The CDR3 contains 17 residues. Trimming took 5 bases from V and 3 from J; bases not matched to a gene: 7. This CDR3 is CASSPGLAGVGKNIQYF. The CDR3 DNA is TGTGCCAGCAGTCCAGGACTAGCGGGAGTCGGCAAAAACATTCAGTACTTC.

This clonotype has more than one count but fewer than ten. The V and J genes are TRBV5-6 and TRBJ1-6, with D unclear. Trimming removed 1 base from V and 10 bases from J, with 6 bases in between. The CDR3 consists of 12 residues. Germline V gene sequence: CDR1 SGHDT, CDR2 YYEEEE. The chain's CDR3 is CASSLPGSPLHF. Here the CDR3 DNA reads TGTGCCAGCAGCTTGCCCGGCTCACCCCTCCACTTT. Based on the CDR3 plus reference TRBV5-6 and TRBJ1-6, the full variable domain is DAGVTQSPTHLIKTRGQQVTLRCSPKSGHDTVSWYQQALGQGPQFIFQYYEEEERQRGNFPDRFSGHQFPNYSSELNVNALLLGDSALYLCASSLPGSPLHFGNGTRLTVT.

This clonotype was counted at least ten times. The chain links TRBV12-3 or TRBV12-4 to TRBJ2-2, with a tentative D call TRBD1 (6 bases). This CDR3 is 13 amino acids long. Between the trimmed V and J ends, which lost 5 bases and 8 bases, there was a span of 12 bases. The DNA of the CDR3 is TGTGCCAGCAGTCGTACAGGGAGTGGGGAGCTGTTTTTT. Translating gives CASSRTGSGELFF.

This clonotype appeared a few times. The V gene is TRBV4-3, the J gene TRBJ1-2; D perhaps matches TRBD1 (5 bases). The CDR3 is 13 residues long. CDR1 and CDR2 (germline): LGHNA, YSLEER. V lost 5 bases and J 5 bases, leaving 12 bases between the germline ends. In DNA form, the CDR3 reads TGCGCCAGCAGCACCCGGGACGGGTATGGCTACACCTTC. Protein product: CASSTRDGYGYTF.

There are a few counts of this clonotype. The chain recombines TRBV2 with TRBJ2-3; D is perhaps TRBD2 (6 bases). Per the germline V gene, CDR1 is SNHLY and CDR2 is FYNNEI. The CDR3 is 13 amino acids. The V and J ends lost 10 bases and 5 bases respectively, with 16 bases between them. The CDR3 DNA sequence: TGTGCCATCAATAATTTAGCGGAAGATACGCAGTATTTT. Its protein is CAINNLAEDTQYF. Full variable domain (rest looked up from reference TRBV2 and TRBJ2-3): EPEVTQTPSHQVTQMGQEVILRCVPISNHLYFYWYRQILGQKVEFLVSFYNNEISEKSEIFDDQFSVERPDGSNFTLKIRSTKLEDSAMYFCAINNLAEDTQYFGPGTRLTVL.